There are many counts of the clone carrying this T cell receptor (beta chain). Researchers barred patients who had uncontrolled infection, other autoimmune disease, pregnancy or lactation. Template material for amplifying TCR beta CDR3 regions consisted of RNA transcripts. TCR CDR3 regions were first amplified by RT-PCR with HTBI primers. TCRdb re-called the multiplex PCR reads with MiXCR, one entry per CDR3 protein. The sample records approximately 640,000 distinct CDR3 sequences, roughly 17% being singletons. The sample belongs to a study of T cells in Graves' hyperthyroidism and ophthalmopathy. Germline loops: CDR1 MNHNS, CDR2 SASEGT. V was trimmed by 7 bases and J by 4 bases, leaving 13 bases between them. This CDR3 has 14 amino acids.

Sequencing used blood. The chain carries TRBV6-1 and TRBJ2-2, with D perhaps TRBD2 (6 bases). This sequence originates from a man between 45 and 60 years old with Graves' hyperthyroidism. The CDR3 DNA follows: TGTGCCAGCACCCCGGGAGTAATCACCGGGGAGCTGTTTTTT. It is translated as CASTPGVITGELFF.